A selection of T cell receptor beta chains follows, all from one sample in a study of vaccination effects on CD4 cells after COVID-19. Sequencing was performed with immunoSEQ multiplex PCR; in TCRdb, only in-frame clones are kept and a portion is missing. The table has about 41,000 clones, about two thirds seen once; the top ten hold roughly 25%. No antigens are known for them. Here the sequenced sample was CD4+ T cells from PBMCs cultured with HCoV-OC43 spike peptides, taken before COVID-19 vaccination. Source of these receptors: a human donor who received a COVID-19 vaccine. The CDR3 runs from the conserved cysteine through the conserved F or W. D genes are given only for firm matches. The size of a clone is reported for some rows only, either as once, few or many, or as a class for expanded clones.

J: TRBJ2-7
D: TRBD1
size: NA
V: TRBV15
length: 16
CDR3: CATSRVSPGTGAEQYF
DNA: TGTGCCACCAGCAGAGTGAGCCCCGGGACAGGGGCCGAGCAGTACTTC

J: TRBJ1-4
D: NA
size: NA
V: TRBV14
length: 16
CDR3: CASSHSIRGMGEKLFF
DNA: TGTGCCAGCAGCCATTCGATTCGGGGGATGGGTGAAAAACTGTTTTTT

J: TRBJ1-2
D: NA
size: NA
V: TRBV27
length: 13
CDR3: CASGLQGGHGYTF
DNA: TGTGCCAGCGGACTACAGGGAGGCCATGGCTACACCTTC

J: TRBJ2-7
D: NA
size: NA
V: TRBV19
length: 12
CDR3: CASRDSDYEQYF
DNA: TGTGCCAGTAGAGATAGCGATTACGAGCAGTACTTC

J: TRBJ2-1
D: TRBD2
size: NA
V: TRBV5-1
length: 16
CDR3: CASSSPGGSSYNEQFF
DNA: TGCGCCAGCAGTTCCCCGGGGGGGAGCTCCTACAATGAGCAGTTCTTC

J: TRBJ2-3
D: NA
size: NA
V: TRBV7-2
length: 16
CDR3: CASSLAAAASTDTQYF
DNA: TGTGCCAGCAGCTTAGCGGCGGCGGCAAGCACAGATACGCAGTATTTT

J: TRBJ2-3
D: NA
size: once
V: TRBV11-3
length: 16
CDR3: CASSLSGTHVEDTQYF
DNA: TGTGCCAGCAGCTTGAGCGGAACACACGTCGAAGATACGCAGTATTTT

J: TRBJ2-2
D: NA
size: NA
V: TRBV28
length: 15
CDR3: CASMIYRTRPGELFF
DNA: TGTGCCAGCATGATTTACAGAACACGACCCGGGGAGCTGTTTTTT

J: TRBJ2-7
D: NA
size: NA
V: TRBV10-3
length: 12
CDR3: CAISPGLYEQYF
DNA: TGTGCCATCAGCCCAGGCCTCTACGAGCAGTACTTC

J: TRBJ1-2
D: TRBD1
size: few
V: TRBV10-3
length: 16
CDR3: CAISESGQGSNYGYTF
DNA: TGTGCCATCAGTGAGTCGGGACAGGGTTCAAACTATGGCTACACCTTC

J: TRBJ2-1
D: NA
size: once
V: TRBV3-1/TRBV3-2
length: 14
CDR3: CASSLPPGVGEQFF
DNA: TGTGCCAGCAGTCTCCCCCCGGGAGTGGGTGAGCAGTTCTTC

J: TRBJ2-1
D: NA
size: NA
V: TRBV4-1
length: 16
CDR3: CASSQDLGQGWNEQFF
DNA: TGCGCCAGCAGCCAAGATCTGGGGCAGGGTTGGAATGAGCAGTTCTTC

J: TRBJ2-7
D: TRBD1
size: NA
V: TRBV11-2
length: 14
CDR3: CASSLSGGVYEQYF
DNA: TGTGCCAGCAGCTTATCAGGGGGCGTTTACGAGCAGTACTTC

J: TRBJ2-3
D: NA
size: NA
V: TRBV4-3
length: 13
CDR3: CASSPREGDTQYF
DNA: TGCGCCAGCAGCCCCCGCGAAGGAGATACGCAGTATTTT

J: TRBJ1-4
D: TRBD1
size: NA
V: TRBV5-1
length: 15
CDR3: CASSLDTGGNEKLFF
DNA: TGCGCCAGCAGCTTGGATACAGGGGGGAATGAAAAACTGTTTTTT

J: TRBJ2-5
D: TRBD2
size: few
V: TRBV5-1
length: 15
CDR3: CASSLARGAGETQYF
DNA: TGCGCCAGCAGCTTGGCGCGGGGGGCGGGAGAGACCCAGTACTTC

J: TRBJ1-2
D: NA
size: few
V: TRBV7-8
length: 13
CDR3: CASSTGDGTLYTF
DNA: TGTGCCAGCAGCACCGGGGACGGGACGCTCTACACCTTC

J: TRBJ1-6
D: NA
size: NA
V: TRBV7-9
length: 15
CDR3: CASSLGRRENSPLHF
DNA: TGTGCCAGCAGCTTAGGACGGCGGGAAAATTCACCCCTCCACTTT

J: TRBJ1-4
D: NA
size: NA
V: TRBV5-4
length: 15
CDR3: CASSFGGGAGEKLFF
DNA: TGTGCCAGCAGCTTCGGTGGGGGGGCAGGTGAAAAACTGTTTTTT

J: TRBJ1-2
D: TRBD1
size: NA
V: TRBV30
length: 15
CDR3: CACQGQGMGNYGYTF
DNA: TGTGCCTGCCAGGGACAGGGTATGGGTAACTATGGCTACACCTTC

J: TRBJ1-5
D: NA
size: few
V: TRBV5-4
length: 13
CDR3: CASSLHGNQPQHF
DNA: TGTGCCAGCAGCTTGCACGGTAACCAGCCCCAGCATTTT

J: TRBJ1-1
D: TRBD1
size: few
V: TRBV29-1
length: 14
CDR3: CSVNLGTANTEAFF
DNA: TGCAGCGTAAACCTTGGGACAGCGAACACTGAAGCTTTCTTT

J: TRBJ1-1
D: NA
size: NA
V: TRBV28
length: 12
CDR3: CASSSQGTEAFF
DNA: TGTGCCAGCAGCTCCCAAGGCACTGAAGCTTTCTTT

J: TRBJ1-2
D: NA
size: NA
V: TRBV21-1
length: 15
CDR3: CASSKATPAGFGYTF
DNA: TGTGCCAGCAGCAAAGCCACTCCGGCAGGGTTTGGCTACACCTTC

J: TRBJ2-1
D: NA
size: NA
V: TRBV11-2
length: 15
CDR3: CASSLARTTYNEQFF
DNA: TGTGCCAGCAGCTTAGCCCGGACGACCTACAATGAGCAGTTCTTC

J: TRBJ1-2
D: NA
size: NA
V: TRBV30
length: 12
CDR3: CAWSVSGGGYTF
DNA: TGTGCCTGGAGTGTATCGGGGGGTGGCTACACCTTC

J: TRBJ1-1
D: NA
size: NA
V: TRBV2
length: 15
CDR3: CASSPSVGGAAEAFF
DNA: TGTGCCAGCAGCCCCTCGGTAGGGGGGGCAGCTGAAGCTTTCTTT

J: TRBJ2-1
D: TRBD2
size: NA
V: TRBV15
length: 18
CDR3: CATSREPSGGAVTHEQFF
DNA: TGTGCCACCAGCAGAGAGCCTAGCGGGGGGGCCGTTACCCATGAGCAGTTCTTC

J: TRBJ2-1
D: NA
size: NA
V: TRBV4-3
length: 14
CDR3: CASSGRDAYNEQFF
DNA: TGCGCCAGCAGCGGCCGGGACGCCTACAATGAGCAGTTCTTC

J: TRBJ1-3
D: NA
size: NA
V: TRBV5-1
length: 12
CDR3: CASGMGGNTIYF
DNA: TGCGCCAGCGGGATGGGTGGAAACACCATATATTTT

J: TRBJ1-5
D: NA
size: NA
V: TRBV6-5
length: 13
CDR3: CASSYSTGKPQHF
DNA: TGTGCCAGCAGTTACTCGACAGGAAAGCCCCAGCATTTT

J: TRBJ1-2
D: NA
size: NA
V: TRBV11-2
length: 15
CDR3: CASSLEPGGNYGYTF
DNA: TGTGCCAGCAGCTTAGAACCCGGGGGAAACTATGGCTACACCTTC

J: TRBJ2-4
D: NA
size: NA
V: TRBV14
length: 16
CDR3: CASSPLGTGLRNIQYF
DNA: TGTGCCAGCAGCCCCCTAGGTACAGGGTTGAGAAACATTCAGTACTTC

J: TRBJ2-1
D: NA
size: NA
V: TRBV19
length: 15
CDR3: CASTRKVDYGNEQFF
DNA: TGTGCCAGTACTAGAAAAGTGGACTACGGCAATGAGCAGTTCTTC

J: TRBJ1-1
D: NA
size: NA
V: TRBV6-6
length: 15
CDR3: CASSDKSPPNTEAFF
DNA: TGTGCCAGCAGTGACAAATCGCCACCTAACACTGAAGCTTTCTTT

J: TRBJ2-3
D: TRBD2
size: NA
V: TRBV9
length: 18
CDR3: CASSVATGTSGVTDTQYF
DNA: TGTGCCAGCAGCGTAGCTACGGGAACTAGCGGAGTTACAGATACGCAGTATTTT

J: TRBJ1-5
D: TRBD1
size: NA
V: TRBV19
length: 15
CDR3: CASNGLTGGSQPQHF
DNA: TGTGCCAGTAATGGCTTGACAGGGGGCTCTCAGCCCCAGCATTTT